This entry concerns a single TCR beta chain. Its cognate antigen is unknown. Germline CDR1 and CDR2: SGHRS and YFSETQ. This CDR3 has 14 amino acids. Between the trimmed V and J ends, which lost 4 bases and 6 bases, there was a span of 17 bases. The sample comes from a study of CD8+CD57+ T cells in acquired aplastic anemia. Study-level results: Both patients and controls carried the same twenty-nine CD8+ CDR3 sequences. Between the patient and control groups, CD8+ Simpson's diversity did not differ significantly.

For CDR3 and TCR beta VDJ profiling, genomic DNA was the template used. Each CDR3 protein is one row after TCRdb ran MiXCR on the reads. The sample shows about 200,000 distinct CDR3 sequences, 60% to 80% of them seen only once. Whoever was chosen for sequencing had shown CD8+CD57+ cell expansion by flow cytometry. Patients had not yet gotten any therapy when their blood was taken for sampling. What was sequenced was sorted CD4+, CD8+, or CD8+CD57+ T cells (not recorded which) from PBMCs. This chain links TRBV5-1 with TRBJ2-7; D might be TRBD2 (5 bases). This receptor was taken from a human donor with aplastic anemia. CDR3 in amino acids: CASSPGGVDGEQYF. In DNA, the CDR3 is TGCGCCAGCAGCCCTGGAGGTGTGGATGGCGAGCAGTACTTC.